This entry lists 18 T cell receptor beta chains sequenced from one sample in a study of blood T cell repertoires in COVID-19. Here immunoSEQ multiplex PCR was the method, and the copy in TCRdb shows in-frame clones only, minus some. The repertoire includes some 58,000 clones, approximately 92% of them detected once, and around 4.3% sits in the top ten. The sequenced material came from peripheral blood. The receptors stem from a middle-aged man with active COVID-19.

Only one count was recorded for this clone. J is TRBJ2-5 and V is TRBV5-1, with TRBD2 matching over 8 bases. The germline CDR1 and CDR2 sequences are SGHRS and YFSETQ. J lost 1 base, V lost 0 bases, and 8 bases had no gene match. CDR3 length: 17 amino acids. This CDR3 is CASSLAGRAGAQETQYF. Here the CDR3 DNA reads TGCGCCAGCAGCTTGGCCGGGAGGGCCGGGGCCCAAGAGACCCAGTACTTC.

The CDR3, as DNA: TGTGCCAGCAGGGGGACAGTAGCTAACTATGGCTACACCTTC. Protein product: CASRGTVANYGYTF. V is TRBV6-5 and J is TRBJ1-2, with TRBD1 matching 7 bases. Germline-derived CDR1 and CDR2 are MNHEY and SVGAGI. The CDR3 has 14 amino acids. Trimming at V came to 6 bases and at J to 0 bases, leaving 4 bases not matched to a gene.

The V gene is TRBV7-3, the J gene TRBJ2-5; TRBD2 is a possible D gene (7 bases). CDR3 size: 13 residues. V lost 3 bases to trimming and J lost 5 bases, with 10 bases between them. CDR1 is SGHTA, CDR2 FQGTGA, per germline. This CDR3 reads CASSFGGHETQYF. The CDR3 bases are TGTGCCAGCAGCTTCGGGGGGCACGAGACCCAGTACTTC. The variable domain in full, completed from reference TRBV7-3 and TRBJ2-5, reads GAGVSQTPSNKVTEKGKYVELRCDPISGHTALYWYRQSLGQGPEFLIYFQGTGAADDSGLPNDRFFAVRPEGSVSTLKIQRTERGDSAVYLCASSFGGHETQYFGPGTRLLVL.

V is TRBV19 and J is TRBJ1-5; perhaps TRBD1 as D (5 bases). CDR3 length: 14 residues. V gave up 4 bases and J gave up 1 base, with 8 bases separating them. Germline V gives CDR1 LNHDA, CDR2 SQIVND (reference sequence). The CDR3 protein is CASSNRGSNQPQHF. The CDR3 region has the DNA TGTGCCAGTAGTAATCGGGGGAGCAATCAGCCCCAGCATTTT.

V gene TRBV18 combines with J gene TRBJ1-2, with 8 bases that match TRBD1. The CDR3 length is 13 residues. The germline gives CDR1 KGHSH, CDR2 LQKENI. The V gene end was trimmed by 6 bases and the J gene end by 4 bases; junction bases not matched to a gene: 4. Written as DNA, the CDR3 is TGTGCCAGCTCCCCGGACAGGGCCTATGGCTACACCTTC. Translation: CASSPDRAYGYTF.

The chain is built from TRBV19 and TRBJ2-7; 7 nucleotides line up with TRBD2. The J segment lost 6 bases and the V segment lost 3 bases, leaving 11 bases of the junction unmatched. CDR3 size: 15 residues. The V gene's germline CDR1 is LNHDA and CDR2 SQIVND (reference sequence). The CDR3 DNA reads TGTGCCAGTAGTATCGGCGGGGCGGGAGTTCGCGAGCAGTACTTC. It specifies CASSIGGAGVREQYF.

The V gene is TRBV28, the J gene TRBJ2-7; possible D gene TRBD1, 6 bases. Germline V gives CDR1 MDHEN, CDR2 SYDVKM. V lost 2 bases to trimming and J lost 4 bases, with 12 bases between them. The CDR3 has 14 residues. The DNA for the CDR3 is TGTGCCAGCAGTTTAAACGGCAGGGGATACGAGCAGTACTTC. Protein product: CASSLNGRGYEQYF. Supplemented by reference TRBV28 and TRBJ2-7, the full variable domain reads DVKVTQSSRYLVKRTGEKVFLECVQDMDHENMFWYRQDPGLGLRLIYFSYDVKMKEKGDIPEGYSVSREKKERFSLILESASTNQTSMYLCASSLNGRGYEQYFGPGTRLTVT.

The V gene is TRBV6-2 or TRBV6-3, the J gene TRBJ1-4, with D hard to call. The germline V and J ends were trimmed by 0 bases and 0 bases, with 14 bases remaining between them. The CDR3 is 18 residues long. Per germline, CDR1 MNHEY and CDR2 SVGEGT. CDR3 sequence reads: CASSYSMAGLATNEKLFF. In DNA, the CDR3 is TGTGCCAGCAGTTACTCGATGGCAGGCCTTGCAACTAATGAAAAACTGTTTTTT.

The chain employs TRBV5-8 and TRBJ2-1, with a possible D match to TRBD1 (6 bases). Between the trimmed V and J ends, which lost 2 bases and 6 bases, there was a span of 15 bases. Germline loops: CDR1 SGHTS, CDR2 YDEGEE. This CDR3 is built from 15 residues. CDR3 amino acids: CASSLGQGIFNEQFF. For the CDR3, the DNA is TGTGCCAGCAGCTTAGGGCAGGGGATTTTCAATGAGCAGTTCTTC.

The chain recombines TRBV28 with TRBJ1-2, with D tentatively TRBD1 (5 bases). The CDR3 loop spans 15 amino acids. Trimming removed 6 bases from V and 8 bases from J, with 22 bases in between. Germline CDR1 MDHEN, CDR2 SYDVKM. Here the CDR3 reads CASSLASTSKGGYTF. The CDR3, as DNA: TGTGCCAGCAGCCTGGCATCGACCTCCAAGGGGGGCTACACCTTC.

The chain carries TRBV7-9 and TRBJ1-4, with D possibly matching TRBD1 (6 bases). This CDR3 spans 14 amino acids. CDR1 and CDR2 (germline): SEHNR, FQNEAQ (reference sequence). Between the trimmed V and J ends, which lost 4 bases and 7 bases, there was a span of 13 bases. The CDR3 is CASSSPQGVEKLFF. The CDR3, as DNA: TGTGCCAGCAGCTCTCCACAGGGCGTTGAAAAACTGTTTTTT.

The chain couples TRBV7-7 to TRBJ2-3, with 8 bases identical to TRBD2. Trimming took 5 bases from V and 6 from J; bases not matched to a gene: 7. This CDR3 is built from 14 residues. Looked up from germline, CDR1 is SSHAT and CDR2 is FNYEAQ (reference sequence). The CDR3 region has the DNA TGTGCCAGCAGCCCCCAGCGGGAGCTTGATACGCAGTATTTT. It codes for CASSPQRELDTQYF.

The rearrangement joins TRBV18 to TRBJ1-5; no firm D call. The CDR3 has 14 amino acids. The germline V gene has CDR1 KGHSH and CDR2 LQKENI. V shed 6 bases and J shed 4 bases, with 13 bases lying between them. The CDR3 DNA sequence: TGTGCCAGCTCCCCCAGCGTCCAAAATCAGCCCCAGCATTTT. This sequence encodes CASSPSVQNQPQHF.

The rearrangement joins TRBV6-5 to TRBJ2-1; possible D gene TRBD1, 5 bases. Trimming removed 6 bases from V and 5 bases from J, with 11 bases in between. CDR1 MNHEY and CDR2 SVGAGI come from the germline V gene. The CDR3 has 13 residues. CDR3 in amino acids: CASSYDRDNEQFF. The CDR3 DNA sequence: TGTGCCAGCAGCTACGACAGAGACAATGAGCAGTTCTTC.

The rearrangement links TRBV3-1 (or the pseudogene TRBV3-2) to TRBJ2-7; D remains unclear. Trimming left V 0 bases short and J 6 bases short, with 9 bases between. CDR3 length: 13 residues. Germline-derived CDR1 and CDR2 are LGHDT and YNNKEL (reference sequence). The CDR3 DNA reads TGTGCCAGCAGCCAAGATCCGGGTTCCGAGCAGTACTTC. Protein sequence: CASSQDPGSEQYF.

This rearrangement joins TRBV9 to TRBJ2-3; 9 bases map to TRBD2. The CDR3 consists of 19 residues. Germline CDR1 is SGDLS and CDR2 is YYNGEE. V was clipped by 2 bases and J by 1 base; unmatched bases: 14. Here the CDR3 reads CASSVFDLSGGIRTDTQYF. The CDR3 DNA is TGTGCCAGCAGCGTTTTTGATTTGAGCGGGGGGATCCGCACAGATACGCAGTATTTT.

The genes are TRBV27 and TRBJ1-2; TRBD1 matches 9 bases. Germline loops: CDR1 MNHEY, CDR2 SMNVEV (reference sequence). CDR3 length: 13 residues. Trimming at V came to 2 bases and at J to 9 bases, leaving 4 bases not matched to a gene. CDR3: CASSLDRGMSYTF. The CDR3, as DNA: TGTGCCAGCAGTTTAGACAGGGGGATGAGCTACACCTTC.

This chain joins TRBV6-4 and TRBJ1-3, with a possible D match to TRBD1 (6 bases). The ends were cut back, 6 bases at V and 2 bases at J, with 14 bases in the middle. Looked up from germline, CDR1 is MRHNA and CDR2 is SNTAGT. This CDR3 has 15 amino acids. The CDR3 DNA reads TGTGCCAGCAGCCCCACCGGGACACCTGGAAACACCATATATTTT. As protein: CASSPTGTPGNTIYF.